This T cell receptor (beta chain) was identified during a study of shared clonotypes between healthy human individuals. Study results and caveats: Clonotype sharing among the donors was expected to vary with sequencing depth. Of the naive CD4 clonotypes, around 5.2% were shared across a few donors.

Every subset had its genomic DNA shared out evenly among several immunoSEQ plates. The repertoire was sequenced with immunoSEQ multiplex PCR; TCRdb's copy has only in-frame clones and lacks some. Of some 580,000 clones listed, nearly 98% were seen once; the top ten hold 0.3% to 0.35%. The naive CD8 population came from CD45RO-negative cells selected for CCR7, without terminally differentiated effector memory CD45RA+ cells. Comment on this clone: Its specificity is not known. One end of the junction does not line up with germline, which may come from a read error.

The CDR3 loop spans 15 amino acids. Germline assignment: CDR1 SGDLS and CDR2 YYNGEE. V and J are TRBV9 and TRBJ2-1, with 7 bases aligning to TRBD2. This clonotype originated in a man aged 30 to 45 in good health. The sample was naive CD8+ T cells sorted from blood. CDR3 protein: CASGVPGLRYNEQFF. In DNA, the CDR3 is TGTGCCAGCGGCGTGCCGGGACTACGGTACAATGAGCAGTTCTTC.